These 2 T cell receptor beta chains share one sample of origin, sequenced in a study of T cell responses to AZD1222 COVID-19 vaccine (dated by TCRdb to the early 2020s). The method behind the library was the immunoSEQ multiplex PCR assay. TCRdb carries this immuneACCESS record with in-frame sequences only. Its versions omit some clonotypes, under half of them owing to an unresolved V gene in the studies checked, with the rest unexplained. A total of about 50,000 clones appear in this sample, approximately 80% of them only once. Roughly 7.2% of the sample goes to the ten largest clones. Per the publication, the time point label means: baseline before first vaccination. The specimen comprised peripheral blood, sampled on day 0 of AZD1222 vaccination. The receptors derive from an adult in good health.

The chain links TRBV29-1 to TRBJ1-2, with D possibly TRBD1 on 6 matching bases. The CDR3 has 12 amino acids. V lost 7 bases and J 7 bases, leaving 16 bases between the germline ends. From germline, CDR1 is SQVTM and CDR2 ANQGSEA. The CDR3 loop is CSARLEGGGYTF. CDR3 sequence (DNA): TGCAGCGCCCGCCTGGAGGGGGGTGGCTACACCTTC.

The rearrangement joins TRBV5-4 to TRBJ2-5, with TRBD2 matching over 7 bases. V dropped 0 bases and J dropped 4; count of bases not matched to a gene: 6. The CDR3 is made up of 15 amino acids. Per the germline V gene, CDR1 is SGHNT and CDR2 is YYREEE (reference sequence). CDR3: CASSLEAAGRETQYF. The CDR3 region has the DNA TGTGCCAGCAGCTTGGAGGCAGCGGGGCGAGAGACCCAGTACTTC.